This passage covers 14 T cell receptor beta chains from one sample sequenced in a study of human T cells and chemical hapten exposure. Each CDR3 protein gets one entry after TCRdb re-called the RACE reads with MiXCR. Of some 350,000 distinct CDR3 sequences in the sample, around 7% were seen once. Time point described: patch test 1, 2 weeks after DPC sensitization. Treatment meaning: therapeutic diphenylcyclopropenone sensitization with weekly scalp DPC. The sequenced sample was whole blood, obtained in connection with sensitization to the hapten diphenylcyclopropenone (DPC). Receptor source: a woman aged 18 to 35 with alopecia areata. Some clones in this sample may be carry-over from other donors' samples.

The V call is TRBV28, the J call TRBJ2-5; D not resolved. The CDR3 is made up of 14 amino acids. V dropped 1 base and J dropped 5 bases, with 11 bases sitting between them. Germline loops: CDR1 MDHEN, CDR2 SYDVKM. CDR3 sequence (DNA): TGTGCCAGCAGTTTATATGGGGAAGTGGAGACCCAGTACTTC. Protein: CASSLYGEVETQYF.

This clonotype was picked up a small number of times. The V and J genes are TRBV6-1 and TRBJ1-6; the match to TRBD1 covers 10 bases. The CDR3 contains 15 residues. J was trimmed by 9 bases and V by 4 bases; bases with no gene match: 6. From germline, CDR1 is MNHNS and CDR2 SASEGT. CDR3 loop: CASSADRGHGSPLHF. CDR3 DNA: TGTGCCAGCAGTGCCGACAGGGGGCACGGTTCACCCCTCCACTTT.

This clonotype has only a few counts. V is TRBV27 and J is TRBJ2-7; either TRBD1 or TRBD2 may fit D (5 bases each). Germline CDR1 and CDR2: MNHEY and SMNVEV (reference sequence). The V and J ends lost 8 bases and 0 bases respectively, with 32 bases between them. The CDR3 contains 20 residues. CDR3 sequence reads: CASLPKVRRQRQYNSYEQYF. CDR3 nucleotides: TGTGCCAGCCTTCCCAAGGTCCGGAGGCAGAGACAGTACAACTCCTACGAGCAGTACTTC.

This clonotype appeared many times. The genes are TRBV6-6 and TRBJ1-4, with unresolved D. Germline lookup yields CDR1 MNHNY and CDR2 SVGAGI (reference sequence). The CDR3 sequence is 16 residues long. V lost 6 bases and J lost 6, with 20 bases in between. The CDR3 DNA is TGTGCCAGCAGCCTTGCAGGCGACATGCTAGATGAAAAACTGTTTTTT. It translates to CASSLAGDMLDEKLFF.

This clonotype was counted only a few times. The CDR3 sequence: CASGFSGNTEAFF. The CDR3 nucleotides are TGTGCTAGTGGTTTTTCAGGGAACACTGAAGCTTTCTTT. V gene TRBV12-5 combines with J gene TRBJ1-1, with D unclear. Germline CDR1 reads LGHNT; CDR2 reads FRNRAP. V lost 3 bases and J lost 1, with 6 bases in between. There are 13 residues in the CDR3.

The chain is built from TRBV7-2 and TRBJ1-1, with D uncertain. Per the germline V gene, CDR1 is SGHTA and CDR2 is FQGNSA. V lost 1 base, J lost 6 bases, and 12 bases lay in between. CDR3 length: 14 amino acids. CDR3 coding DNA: TGTGCCAGCAGCTTAGAATCCCGTTGGGCTGAAGCTTTCTTT. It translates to CASSLESRWAEAFF.

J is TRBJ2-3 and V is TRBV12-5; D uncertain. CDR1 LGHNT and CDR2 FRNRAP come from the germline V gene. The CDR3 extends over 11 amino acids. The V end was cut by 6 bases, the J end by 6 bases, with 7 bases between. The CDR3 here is CASGVLDTQYF. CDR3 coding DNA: TGTGCTAGTGGGGTTCTGGATACGCAGTATTTT.

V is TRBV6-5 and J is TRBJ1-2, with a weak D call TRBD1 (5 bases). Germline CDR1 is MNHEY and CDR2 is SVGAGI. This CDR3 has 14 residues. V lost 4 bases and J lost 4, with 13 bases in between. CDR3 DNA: TGTGCCAGCAGTTGCTCGAGGGGTAGCTATGGCTACACCTTC. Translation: CASSCSRGSYGYTF.

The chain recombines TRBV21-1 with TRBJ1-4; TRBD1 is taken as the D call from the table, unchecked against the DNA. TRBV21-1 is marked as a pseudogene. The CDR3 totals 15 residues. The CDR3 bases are TGTGCCAGCAAGCCGAAGACAGGGAAAGATGAAAAACTGTTTTTT. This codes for CASKPKTGKDEKLFF.

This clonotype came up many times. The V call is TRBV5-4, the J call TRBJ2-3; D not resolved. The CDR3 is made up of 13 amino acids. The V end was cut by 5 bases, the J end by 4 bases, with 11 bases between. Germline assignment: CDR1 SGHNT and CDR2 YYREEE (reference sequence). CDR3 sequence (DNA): TGTGCCAGCAGAATGTCTTACGCAGATACGCAGTATTTT. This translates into CASRMSYADTQYF.

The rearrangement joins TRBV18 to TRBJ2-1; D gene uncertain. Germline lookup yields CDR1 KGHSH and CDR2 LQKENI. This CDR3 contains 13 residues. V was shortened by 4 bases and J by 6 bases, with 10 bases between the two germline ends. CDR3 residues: CASSLNPSNEQFF. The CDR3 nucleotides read TGTGCCAGCTCACTCAACCCTAGCAATGAGCAGTTCTTC.

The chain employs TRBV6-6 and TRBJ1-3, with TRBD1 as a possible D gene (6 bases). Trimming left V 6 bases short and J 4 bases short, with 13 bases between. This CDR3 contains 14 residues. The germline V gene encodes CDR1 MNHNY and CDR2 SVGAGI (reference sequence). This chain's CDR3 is CASRNTGSGNTIYF. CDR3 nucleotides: TGTGCCAGCAGAAATACAGGGTCAGGAAACACCATATATTTT.

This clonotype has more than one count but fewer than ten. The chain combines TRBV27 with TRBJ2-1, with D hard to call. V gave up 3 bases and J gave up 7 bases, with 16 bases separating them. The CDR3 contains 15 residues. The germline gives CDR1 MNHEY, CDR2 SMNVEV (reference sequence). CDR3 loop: CASSLGYQSGNEQFF. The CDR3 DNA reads TGTGCCAGCAGTTTGGGGTATCAAAGTGGGAATGAGCAGTTCTTC.

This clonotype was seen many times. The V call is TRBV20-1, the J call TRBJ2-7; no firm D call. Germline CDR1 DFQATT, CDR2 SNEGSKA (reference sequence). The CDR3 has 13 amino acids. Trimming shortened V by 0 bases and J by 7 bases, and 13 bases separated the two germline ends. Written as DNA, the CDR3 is TGCAGTGCTAGAGATACCCTACTACGGGAGCAGTACTTC. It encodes CSARDTLLREQYF.